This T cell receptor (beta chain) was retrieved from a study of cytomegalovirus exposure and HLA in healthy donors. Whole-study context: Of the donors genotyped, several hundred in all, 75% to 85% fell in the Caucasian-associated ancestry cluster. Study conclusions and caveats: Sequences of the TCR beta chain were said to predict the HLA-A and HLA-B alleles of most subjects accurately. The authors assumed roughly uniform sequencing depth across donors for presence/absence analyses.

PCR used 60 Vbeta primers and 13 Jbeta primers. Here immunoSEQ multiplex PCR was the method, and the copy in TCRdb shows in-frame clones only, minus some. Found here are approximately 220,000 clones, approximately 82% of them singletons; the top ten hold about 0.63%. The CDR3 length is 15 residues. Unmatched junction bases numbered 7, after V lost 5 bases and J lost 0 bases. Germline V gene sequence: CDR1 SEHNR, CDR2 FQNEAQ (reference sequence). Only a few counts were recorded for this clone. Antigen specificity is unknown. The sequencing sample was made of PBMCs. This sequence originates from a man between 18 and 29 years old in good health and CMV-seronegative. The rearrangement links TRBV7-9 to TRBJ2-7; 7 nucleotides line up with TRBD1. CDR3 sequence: CASSRLQGSSYEQYF. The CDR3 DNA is TGTGCCAGCAGCCGACTACAGGGGAGCTCCTACGAGCAGTACTTC.